Here is one T cell receptor beta chain with its context. Measured with immunoSEQ multiplex PCR; TCRdb has only the in-frame clones, and not every one. The sample has some 350,000 clones; 85% are singletons. The treatment was: roughly 18 received Ad26.COV2.S at low or high dose, single or two shots; several received placebo; per-sample allocation not given. Sampling occurred on day 63 after the first vaccine or placebo injection. Per the germline V gene, CDR1 is SGDLS and CDR2 is YYNGEE. The junction had 16 bases not matched to a gene; V was cut back by 3 bases and J by 2 bases. This CDR3 is 19 amino acids long. The data originate from a study of Ad26.COV2.S vaccination and SARS-CoV-2 variants.

This chain uses TRBV9 with TRBJ2-3, with 9 positions matching TRBD2. This sample comprised peripheral blood, obtained in a trial of Ad26.COV2.S vaccine versus placebo. This receptor was taken from a person aged 18-65 years who received the Ad26.COV2.S COVID-19 vaccine or a placebo. CDR3 region: CASSEVPGGAGGTTDTQYF. CDR3 nucleotide sequence: TGTGCCAGCAGCGAGGTCCCGGGGGGTGCGGGAGGGACCACAGATACGCAGTATTTT.